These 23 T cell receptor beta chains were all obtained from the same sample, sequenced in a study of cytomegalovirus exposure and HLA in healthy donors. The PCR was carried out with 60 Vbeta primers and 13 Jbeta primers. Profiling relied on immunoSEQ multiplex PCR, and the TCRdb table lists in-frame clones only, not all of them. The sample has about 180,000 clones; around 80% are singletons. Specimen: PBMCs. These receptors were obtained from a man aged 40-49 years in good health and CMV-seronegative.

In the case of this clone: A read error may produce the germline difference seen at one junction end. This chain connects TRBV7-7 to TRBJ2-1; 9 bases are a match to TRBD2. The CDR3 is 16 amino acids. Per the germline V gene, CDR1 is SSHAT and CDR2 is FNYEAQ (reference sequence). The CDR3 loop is CASSLGGSAGGGEQFF. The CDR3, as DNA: TGTGCTAGCAGCTTAGGGGGTTCGGCGGGAGGGGGTGAGCAGTTCTTC.

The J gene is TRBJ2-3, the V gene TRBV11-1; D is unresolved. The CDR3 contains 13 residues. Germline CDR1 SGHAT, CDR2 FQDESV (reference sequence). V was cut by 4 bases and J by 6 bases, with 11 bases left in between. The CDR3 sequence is CASSSRLEDTQYF. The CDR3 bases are TGTGCCAGCAGCTCACGCCTCGAGGATACGCAGTATTTT.

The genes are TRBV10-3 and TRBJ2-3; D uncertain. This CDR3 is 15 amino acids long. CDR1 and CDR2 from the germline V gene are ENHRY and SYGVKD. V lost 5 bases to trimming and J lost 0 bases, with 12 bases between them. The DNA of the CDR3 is TGTGCCATCAGTACTCCTTTACGAAGCACAGATACGCAGTATTTT. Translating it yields CAISTPLRSTDTQYF.

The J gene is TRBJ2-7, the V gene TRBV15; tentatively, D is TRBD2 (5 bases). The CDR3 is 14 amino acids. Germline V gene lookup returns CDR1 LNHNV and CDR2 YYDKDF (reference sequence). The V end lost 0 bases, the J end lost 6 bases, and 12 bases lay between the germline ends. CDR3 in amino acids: CATSRDRVRAEQYF. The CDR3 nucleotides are TGTGCCACCAGCAGAGATCGGGTGCGGGCCGAGCAGTACTTC.

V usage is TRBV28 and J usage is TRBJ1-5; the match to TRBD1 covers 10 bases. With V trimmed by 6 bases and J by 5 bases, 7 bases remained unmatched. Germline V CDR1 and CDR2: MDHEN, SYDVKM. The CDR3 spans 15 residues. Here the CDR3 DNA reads TGTGCCAGCAGCAGATCCGGGACAGGGGATCAGCCCCAGCATTTT. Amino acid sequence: CASSRSGTGDQPQHF.

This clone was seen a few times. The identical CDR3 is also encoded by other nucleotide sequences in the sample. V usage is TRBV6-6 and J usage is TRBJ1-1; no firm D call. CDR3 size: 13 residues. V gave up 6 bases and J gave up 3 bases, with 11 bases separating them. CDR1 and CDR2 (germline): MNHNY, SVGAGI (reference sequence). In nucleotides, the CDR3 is TGTGCCAGCAGCTACCGGGAAGACACTGAAGCTTTCTTT. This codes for CASSYREDTEAFF.

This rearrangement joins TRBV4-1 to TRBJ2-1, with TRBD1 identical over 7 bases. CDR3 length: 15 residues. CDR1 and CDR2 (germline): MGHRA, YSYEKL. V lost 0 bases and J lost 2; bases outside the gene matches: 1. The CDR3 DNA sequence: TGCGCCAGCAGCCAAGAGGGACAGACCTACAATGAGCAGTTCTTC. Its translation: CASSQEGQTYNEQFF.

This CDR3 is CASSLYYLEEQYF. The DNA of the CDR3 is TGTGCCAGCAGCTTATATTACCTTGAGGAGCAGTACTTC. This rearrangement joins TRBV11-2 to TRBJ2-7; no firm D call. The CDR3 runs to 13 residues. Germline V lookup: CDR1 SGHAT, CDR2 FQNNGV. The V and J ends lost 2 bases and 7 bases respectively, with 12 bases between them.

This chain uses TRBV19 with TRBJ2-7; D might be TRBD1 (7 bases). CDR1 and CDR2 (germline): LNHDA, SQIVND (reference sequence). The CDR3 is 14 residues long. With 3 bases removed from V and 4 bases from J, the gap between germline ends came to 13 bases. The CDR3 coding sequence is TGTGCCAGTAGTATTAACAGGGGAGGATACGAGCAGTACTTC. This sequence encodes CASSINRGGYEQYF.

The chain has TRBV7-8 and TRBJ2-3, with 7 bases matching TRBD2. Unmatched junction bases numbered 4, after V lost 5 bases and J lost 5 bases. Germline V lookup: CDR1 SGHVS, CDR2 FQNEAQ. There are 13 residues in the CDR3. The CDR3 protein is CASSPGGKDTQYF. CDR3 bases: TGTGCCAGCAGCCCCGGGGGGAAAGATACGCAGTATTTT.

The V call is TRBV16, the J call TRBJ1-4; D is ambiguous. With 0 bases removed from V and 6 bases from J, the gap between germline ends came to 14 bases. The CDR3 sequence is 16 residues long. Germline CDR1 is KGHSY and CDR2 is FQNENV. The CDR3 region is CASSQSVPGWDEKLFF. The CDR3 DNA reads TGTGCCAGCAGCCAATCAGTCCCGGGGTGGGATGAAAAACTGTTTTTT.

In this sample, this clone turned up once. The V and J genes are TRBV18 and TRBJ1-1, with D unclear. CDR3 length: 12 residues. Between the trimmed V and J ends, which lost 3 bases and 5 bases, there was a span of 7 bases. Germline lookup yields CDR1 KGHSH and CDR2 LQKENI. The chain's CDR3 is CASSPRRTEAFF. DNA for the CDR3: TGTGCCAGCTCACCTCGGAGGACTGAAGCTTTCTTT.

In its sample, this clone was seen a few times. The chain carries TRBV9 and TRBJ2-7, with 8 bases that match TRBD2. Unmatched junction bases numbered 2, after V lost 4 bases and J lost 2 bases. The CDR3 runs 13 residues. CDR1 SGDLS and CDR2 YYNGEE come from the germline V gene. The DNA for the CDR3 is TGTGCCAGCAGCCGGGGGGGCCCCTACGAGCAGTACTTC. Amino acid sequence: CASSRGGPYEQYF.

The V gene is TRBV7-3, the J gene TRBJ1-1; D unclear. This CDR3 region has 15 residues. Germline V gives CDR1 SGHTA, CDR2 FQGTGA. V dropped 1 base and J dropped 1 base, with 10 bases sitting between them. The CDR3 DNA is TGTGCCAGCAGCTTAAAAGGCCGGGAGAACACTGAAGCTTTCTTT. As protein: CASSLKGRENTEAFF.

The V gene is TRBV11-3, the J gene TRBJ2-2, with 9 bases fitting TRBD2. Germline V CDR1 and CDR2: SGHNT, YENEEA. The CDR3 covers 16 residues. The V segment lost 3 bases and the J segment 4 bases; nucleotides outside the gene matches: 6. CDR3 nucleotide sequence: TGTGCCAGCAGCTTGAGGACTAGCGACGGCACCGGGGAGCTGTTTTTT. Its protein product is CASSLRTSDGTGELFF.

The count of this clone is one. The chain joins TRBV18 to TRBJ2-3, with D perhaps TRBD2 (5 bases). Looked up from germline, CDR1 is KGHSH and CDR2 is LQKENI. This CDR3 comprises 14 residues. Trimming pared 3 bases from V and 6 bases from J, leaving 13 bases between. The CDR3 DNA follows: TGTGCCAGCTCACCGCGGACGGGAACGGATACGCAGTATTTT. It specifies CASSPRTGTDTQYF.

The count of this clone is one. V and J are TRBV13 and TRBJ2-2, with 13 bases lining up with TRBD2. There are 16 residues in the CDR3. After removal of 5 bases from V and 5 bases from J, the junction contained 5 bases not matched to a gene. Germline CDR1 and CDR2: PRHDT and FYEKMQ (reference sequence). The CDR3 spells CASSTGTSGNTGELFF. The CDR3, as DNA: TGTGCCAGCAGCACTGGGACTAGCGGGAATACCGGGGAGCTGTTTTTT. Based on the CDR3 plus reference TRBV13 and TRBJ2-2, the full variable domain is AAGVIQSPRHLIKEKRETATLKCYPIPRHDTVYWYQQGPGQDPQFLISFYEKMQSDKGSIPDRFSAQQFSDYHSELNMSSLELGDSALYFCASSTGTSGNTGELFFGEGSRLTVL.

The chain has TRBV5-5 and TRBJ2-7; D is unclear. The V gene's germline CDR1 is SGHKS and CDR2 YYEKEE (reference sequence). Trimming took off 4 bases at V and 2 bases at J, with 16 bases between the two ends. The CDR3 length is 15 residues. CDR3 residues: CASSPHIALPYEQYF. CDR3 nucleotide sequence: TGTGCCAGCAGCCCGCATATAGCTCTCCCCTACGAGCAGTACTTC.

CDR3 protein: CASSVGQGAGGTEAFF. The CDR3 DNA is TGTGCCAGCAGCGTAGGACAGGGGGCGGGTGGCACTGAAGCTTTCTTT. The chain uses TRBV9 and TRBJ1-1, with 10 bases lining up with TRBD1. The germline gives CDR1 SGDLS, CDR2 YYNGEE. This CDR3 region has 16 residues. After removal of 0 bases from V and 4 bases from J, the junction contained 6 bases not matched to a gene.

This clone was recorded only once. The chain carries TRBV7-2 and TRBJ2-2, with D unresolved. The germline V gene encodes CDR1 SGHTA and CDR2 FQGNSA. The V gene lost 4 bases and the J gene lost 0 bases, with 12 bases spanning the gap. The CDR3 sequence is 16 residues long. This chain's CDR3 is CASSSHGGANTGELFF. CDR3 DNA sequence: TGTGCCAGCAGCTCTCACGGCGGAGCGAACACCGGGGAGCTGTTTTTT.

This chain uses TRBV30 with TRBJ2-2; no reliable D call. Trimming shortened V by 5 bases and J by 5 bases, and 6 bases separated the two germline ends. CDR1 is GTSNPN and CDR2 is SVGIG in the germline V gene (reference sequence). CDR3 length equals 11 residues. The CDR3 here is CAWYRTGELFF. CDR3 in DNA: TGTGCCTGGTACCGGACCGGGGAGCTGTTTTTT. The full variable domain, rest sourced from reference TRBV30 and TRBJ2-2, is SQTIHQWPATLVQPVGSPLSLECTVEGTSNPNLYWYRQAAGRGLQLLFYSVGIGQISSEVPQNLSASRPQDRQFILSSKKLLLSDSGFYLCAWYRTGELFFGEGSRLTVL.

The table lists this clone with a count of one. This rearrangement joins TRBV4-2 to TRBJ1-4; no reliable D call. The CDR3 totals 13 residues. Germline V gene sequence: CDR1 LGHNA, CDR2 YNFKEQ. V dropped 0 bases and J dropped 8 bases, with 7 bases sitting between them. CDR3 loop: CASSQDRGEKLFF. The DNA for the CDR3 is TGTGCCAGCAGCCAAGATCGCGGAGAAAAACTGTTTTTT.

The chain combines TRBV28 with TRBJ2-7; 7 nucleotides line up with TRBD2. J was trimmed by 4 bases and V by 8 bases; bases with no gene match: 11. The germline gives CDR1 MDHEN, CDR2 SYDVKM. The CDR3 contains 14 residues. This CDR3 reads CASPSPTGGYEQYF. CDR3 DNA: TGTGCCAGCCCATCTCCGACGGGGGGATACGAGCAGTACTTC.